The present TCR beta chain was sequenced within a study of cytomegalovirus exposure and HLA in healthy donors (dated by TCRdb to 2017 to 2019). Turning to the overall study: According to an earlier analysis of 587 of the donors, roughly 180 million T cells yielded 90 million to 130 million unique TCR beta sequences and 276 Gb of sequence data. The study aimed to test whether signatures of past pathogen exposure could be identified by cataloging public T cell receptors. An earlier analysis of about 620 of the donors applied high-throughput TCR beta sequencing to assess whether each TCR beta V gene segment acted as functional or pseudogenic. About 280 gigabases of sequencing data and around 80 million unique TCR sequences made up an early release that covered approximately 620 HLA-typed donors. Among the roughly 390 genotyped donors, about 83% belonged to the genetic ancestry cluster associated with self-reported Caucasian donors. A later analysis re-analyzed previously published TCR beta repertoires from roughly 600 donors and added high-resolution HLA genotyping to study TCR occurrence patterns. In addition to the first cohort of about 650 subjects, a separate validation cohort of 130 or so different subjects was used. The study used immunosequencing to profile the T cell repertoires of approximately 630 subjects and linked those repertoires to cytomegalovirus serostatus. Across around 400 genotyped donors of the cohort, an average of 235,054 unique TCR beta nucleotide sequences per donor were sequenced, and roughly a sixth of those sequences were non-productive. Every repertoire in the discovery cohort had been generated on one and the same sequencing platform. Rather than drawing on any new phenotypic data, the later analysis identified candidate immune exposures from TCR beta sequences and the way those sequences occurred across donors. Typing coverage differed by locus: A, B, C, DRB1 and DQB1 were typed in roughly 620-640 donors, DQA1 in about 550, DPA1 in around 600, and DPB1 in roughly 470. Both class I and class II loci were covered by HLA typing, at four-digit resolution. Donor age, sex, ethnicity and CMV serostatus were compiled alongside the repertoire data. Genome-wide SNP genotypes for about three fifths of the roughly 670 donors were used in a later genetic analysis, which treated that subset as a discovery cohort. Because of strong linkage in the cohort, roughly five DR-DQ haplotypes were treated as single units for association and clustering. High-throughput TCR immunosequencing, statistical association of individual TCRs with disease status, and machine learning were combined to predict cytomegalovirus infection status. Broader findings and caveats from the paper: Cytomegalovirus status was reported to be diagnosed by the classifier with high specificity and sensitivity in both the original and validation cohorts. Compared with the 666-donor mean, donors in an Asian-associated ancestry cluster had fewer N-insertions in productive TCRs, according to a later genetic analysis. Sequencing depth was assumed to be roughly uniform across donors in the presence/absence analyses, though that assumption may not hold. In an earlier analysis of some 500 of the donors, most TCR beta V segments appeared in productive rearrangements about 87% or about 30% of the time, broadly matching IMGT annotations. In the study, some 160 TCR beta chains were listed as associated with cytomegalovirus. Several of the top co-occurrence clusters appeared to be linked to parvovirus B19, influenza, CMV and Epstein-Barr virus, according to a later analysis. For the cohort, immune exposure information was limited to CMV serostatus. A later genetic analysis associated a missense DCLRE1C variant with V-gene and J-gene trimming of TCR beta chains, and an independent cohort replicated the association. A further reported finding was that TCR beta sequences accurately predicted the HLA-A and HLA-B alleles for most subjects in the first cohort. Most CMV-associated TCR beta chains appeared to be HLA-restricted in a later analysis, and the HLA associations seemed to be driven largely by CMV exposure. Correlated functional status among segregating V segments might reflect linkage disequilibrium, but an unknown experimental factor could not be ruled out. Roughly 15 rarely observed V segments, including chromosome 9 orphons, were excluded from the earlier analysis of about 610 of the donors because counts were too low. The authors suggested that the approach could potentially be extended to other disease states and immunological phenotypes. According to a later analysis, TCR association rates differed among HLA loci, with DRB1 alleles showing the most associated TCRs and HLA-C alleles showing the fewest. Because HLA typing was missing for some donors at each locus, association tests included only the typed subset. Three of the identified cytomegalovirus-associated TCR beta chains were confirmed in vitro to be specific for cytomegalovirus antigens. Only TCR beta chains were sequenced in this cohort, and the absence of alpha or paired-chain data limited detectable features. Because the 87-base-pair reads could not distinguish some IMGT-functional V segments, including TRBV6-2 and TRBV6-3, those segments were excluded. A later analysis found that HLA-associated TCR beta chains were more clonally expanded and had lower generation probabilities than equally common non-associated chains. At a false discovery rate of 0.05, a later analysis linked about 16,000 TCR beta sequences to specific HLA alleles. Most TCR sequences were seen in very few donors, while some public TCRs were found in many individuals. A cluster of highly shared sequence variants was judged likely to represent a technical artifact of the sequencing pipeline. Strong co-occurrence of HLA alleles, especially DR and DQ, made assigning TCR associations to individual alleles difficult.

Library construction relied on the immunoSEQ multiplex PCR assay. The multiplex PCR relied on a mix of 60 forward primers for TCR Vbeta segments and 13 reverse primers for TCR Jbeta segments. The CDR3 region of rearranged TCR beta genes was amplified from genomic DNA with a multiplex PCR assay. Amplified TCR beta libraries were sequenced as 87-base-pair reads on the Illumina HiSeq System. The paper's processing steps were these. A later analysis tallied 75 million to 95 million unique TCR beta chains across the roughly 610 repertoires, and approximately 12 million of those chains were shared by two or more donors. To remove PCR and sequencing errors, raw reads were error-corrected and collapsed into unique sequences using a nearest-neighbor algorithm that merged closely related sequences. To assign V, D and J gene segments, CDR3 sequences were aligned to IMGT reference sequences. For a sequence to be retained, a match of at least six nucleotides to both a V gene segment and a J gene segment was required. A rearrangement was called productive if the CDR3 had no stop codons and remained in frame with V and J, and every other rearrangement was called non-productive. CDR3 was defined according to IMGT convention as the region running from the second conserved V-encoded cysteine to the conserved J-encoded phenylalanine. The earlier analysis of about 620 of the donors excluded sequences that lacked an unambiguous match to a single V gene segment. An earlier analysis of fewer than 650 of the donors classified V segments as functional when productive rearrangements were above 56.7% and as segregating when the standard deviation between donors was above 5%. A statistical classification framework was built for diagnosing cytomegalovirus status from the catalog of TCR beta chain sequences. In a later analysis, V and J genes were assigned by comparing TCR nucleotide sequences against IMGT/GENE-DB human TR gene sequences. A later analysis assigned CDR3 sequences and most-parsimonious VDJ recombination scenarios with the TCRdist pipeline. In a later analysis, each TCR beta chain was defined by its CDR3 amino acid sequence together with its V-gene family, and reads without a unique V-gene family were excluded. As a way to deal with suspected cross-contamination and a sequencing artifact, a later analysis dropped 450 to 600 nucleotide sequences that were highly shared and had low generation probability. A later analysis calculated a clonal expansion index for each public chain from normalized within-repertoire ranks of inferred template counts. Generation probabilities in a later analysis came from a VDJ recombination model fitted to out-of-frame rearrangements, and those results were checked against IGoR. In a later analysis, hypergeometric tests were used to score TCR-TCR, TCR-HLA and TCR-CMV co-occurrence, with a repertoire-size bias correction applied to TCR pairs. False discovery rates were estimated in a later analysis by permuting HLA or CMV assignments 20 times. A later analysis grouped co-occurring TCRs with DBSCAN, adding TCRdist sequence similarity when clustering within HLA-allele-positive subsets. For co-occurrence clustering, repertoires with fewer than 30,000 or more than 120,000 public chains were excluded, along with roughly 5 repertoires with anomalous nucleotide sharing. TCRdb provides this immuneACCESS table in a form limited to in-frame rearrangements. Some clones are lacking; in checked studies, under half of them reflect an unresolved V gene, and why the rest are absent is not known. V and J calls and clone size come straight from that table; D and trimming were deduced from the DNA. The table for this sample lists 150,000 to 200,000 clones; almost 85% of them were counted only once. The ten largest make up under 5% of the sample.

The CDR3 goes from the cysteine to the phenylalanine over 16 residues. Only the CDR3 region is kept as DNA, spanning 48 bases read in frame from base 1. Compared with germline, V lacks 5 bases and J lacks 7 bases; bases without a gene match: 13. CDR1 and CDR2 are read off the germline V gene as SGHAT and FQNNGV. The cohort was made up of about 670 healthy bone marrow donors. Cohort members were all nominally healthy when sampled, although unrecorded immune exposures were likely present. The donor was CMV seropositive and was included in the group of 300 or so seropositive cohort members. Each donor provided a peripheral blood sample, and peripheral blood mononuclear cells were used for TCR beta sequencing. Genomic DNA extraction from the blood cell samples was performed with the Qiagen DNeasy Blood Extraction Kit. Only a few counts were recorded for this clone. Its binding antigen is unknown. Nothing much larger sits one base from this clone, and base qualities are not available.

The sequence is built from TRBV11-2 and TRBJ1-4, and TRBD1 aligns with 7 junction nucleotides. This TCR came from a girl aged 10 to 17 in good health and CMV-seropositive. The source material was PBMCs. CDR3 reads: CASSPISGGRGEKLFF. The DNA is TGTGCCAGCAGCCCGATCTCAGGGGGGCGGGGTGAAAAACTGTTTTTT. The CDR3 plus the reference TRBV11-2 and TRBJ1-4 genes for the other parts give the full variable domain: EAGVAQSPRYKIIEKRQSVAFWCNPISGHATLYWYQQILGQGPKLLIQFQNNGVVDDSQLPKDRFSAERLKGVDSTLKIQPAKLEDSAVYLCASSPISGGRGEKLFFGSGTQLSVL.